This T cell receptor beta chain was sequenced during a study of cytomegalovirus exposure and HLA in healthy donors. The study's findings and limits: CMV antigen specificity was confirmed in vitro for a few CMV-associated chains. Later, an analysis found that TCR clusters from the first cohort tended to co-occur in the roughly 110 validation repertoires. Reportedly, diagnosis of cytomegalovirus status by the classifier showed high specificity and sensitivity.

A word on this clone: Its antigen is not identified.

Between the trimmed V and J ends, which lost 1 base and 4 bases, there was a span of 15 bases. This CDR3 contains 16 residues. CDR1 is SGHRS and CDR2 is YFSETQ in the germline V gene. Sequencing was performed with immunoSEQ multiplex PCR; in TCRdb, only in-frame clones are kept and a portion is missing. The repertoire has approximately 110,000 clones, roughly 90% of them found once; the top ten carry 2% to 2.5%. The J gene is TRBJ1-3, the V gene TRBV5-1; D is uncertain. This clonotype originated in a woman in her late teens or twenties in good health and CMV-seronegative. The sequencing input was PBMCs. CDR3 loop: CASSLYPHRLGNTIYF. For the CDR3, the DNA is TGCGCCAGCAGCTTGTACCCACACCGTCTCGGAAACACCATATATTTT.